The 9 T cell receptor beta chains below come from one sample, sequenced in a study of cytomegalovirus exposure and HLA in healthy donors. Primers included in the PCR were 60 Vbeta and 13 Jbeta primers. Sequencing used immunoSEQ multiplex PCR; TCRdb keeps in-frame clones, though not all of them. This sample has 110,000 to 150,000 clones, with about four fifths found just once. What was sequenced was PBMCs. The receptors derive from a woman aged 18-30 years in good health and CMV-seropositive.

This chain links TRBV6-5 with TRBJ2-7; 8 bases are shared with TRBD1. Germline V gene lookup returns CDR1 MNHEY and CDR2 SVGAGI. Trimming cost V 2 bases and J 2 bases; bases outside gene matches: 2. This CDR3 has 14 amino acids. The CDR3 loop is CASSYRQGTYEQYF. CDR3 nucleotide sequence: TGTGCCAGCAGTTACCGACAGGGGACCTACGAGCAGTACTTC.

This sequence joins TRBV18 and TRBJ2-7; perhaps TRBD1 as D (5 bases). The CDR3 extends over 14 amino acids. Trimming took 6 bases from V and 4 from J, leaving 16 bases between them. Germline values: CDR1 KGHSH, CDR2 LQKENI. CDR3 bases: TGTGCCAGCTCCAGGGCAGGGCAGCGATACGAGCAGTACTTC. Its translation is CASSRAGQRYEQYF.

In its sample, this clone was seen a few times. The chain combines TRBV19 with TRBJ1-5, with D unresolved. The germline V and J ends were trimmed by 5 bases and 3 bases, with 11 bases remaining between them. This CDR3 is built from 14 residues. Germline values: CDR1 LNHDA, CDR2 SQIVND (reference sequence). The CDR3 DNA reads as TGTGCCAGTAGTCCCGGGGTCCCCAATCAGCCCCAGCATTTT. This gives the protein CASSPGVPNQPQHF.

The chain couples TRBV9 to TRBJ2-7, with D maybe TRBD1 (5 bases). Trimming left V 4 bases short and J 3 bases short, with 14 bases between. CDR3 length: 14 amino acids. Germline V gene sequence: CDR1 SGDLS, CDR2 YYNGEE. As DNA, the CDR3 is TGTGCCAGCAGCCCCCAGGCAGGGAACTACGAGCAGTACTTC. Protein product: CASSPQAGNYEQYF.

This CDR3 reads CASSRQGSPDTEAFF. CDR3 DNA: TGCGCCAGCAGCCGGCAGGGCTCCCCTGACACTGAAGCTTTCTTT. V is TRBV5-1 and J is TRBJ1-1, with D perhaps matching TRBD1 (5 bases). The V and J ends lost 4 bases and 3 bases respectively, with 16 bases between them. Per the germline V gene, CDR1 is SGHRS and CDR2 is YFSETQ. The CDR3 covers 15 residues.

V is TRBV28 and J is TRBJ2-2; 8 bases line up with TRBD2. This CDR3 contains 14 residues. Germline-derived CDR1 and CDR2 are MDHEN and SYDVKM. V gave up 5 bases and J gave up 5 bases; unmatched junction bases: 4. The CDR3 DNA is TGTGCCAGCAGTAGCGGGGGAGGAACCGGGGAGCTGTTTTTT. Encoded protein: CASSSGGGTGELFF. The complete variable domain, with remaining parts taken from reference TRBV28 and TRBJ2-2, reads DVKVTQSSRYLVKRTGEKVFLECVQDMDHENMFWYRQDPGLGLRLIYFSYDVKMKEKGDIPEGYSVSREKKERFSLILESASTNQTSMYLCASSSGGGTGELFFGEGSRLTVL.

This clone was counted once. The rearrangement uses TRBV7-2 and TRBJ2-5, with 7 bases fitting TRBD1. This CDR3 is 15 amino acids long. Germline V gene lookup returns CDR1 SGHTA and CDR2 FQGNSA. V shed 3 bases, J shed 5 bases, and the junction held 9 bases outside the gene matches. In DNA form, the CDR3 reads TGTGCCAGCAGCTTGGGGGACAGTCGAAAGGAGACCCAGTACTTC. It specifies CASSLGDSRKETQYF.

The genes are TRBV10-1 and TRBJ1-4; no clear D. This CDR3 spans 13 amino acids. Trimming pared 4 bases from V and 7 bases from J, leaving 10 bases between. Germline lookup yields CDR1 WNHNN and CDR2 SYGVQD (reference sequence). The CDR3 protein is CASSVSPGEKLFF. The CDR3 nucleotides are TGCGCCAGCAGTGTTTCCCCGGGTGAAAAACTGTTTTTT.

The rearrangement uses TRBV6-9 and TRBJ2-7; a weak D match, TRBD2 (5 bases). Trimming stripped 4 bases from V and 0 bases from J, with 22 bases between. Germline CDR1 MNHGY, CDR2 SVAAGI. CDR3 length equals 18 residues. CDR3 nucleotide sequence: TGTGCCAGCAGTTTTCGGACGGCCCCTTTAGGGAGCTCCTACGAGCAGTACTTC. The encoded protein is CASSFRTAPLGSSYEQYF.